The 27 T cell receptor beta chains below all came from one sample that was sequenced in a study of beta chain features in type 1 diabetes. Sequencing targeted expressed TCRB transcripts, as all isolated RNA had been reverse transcribed. TCRdb's table, derived via immunoSEQ multiplex PCR, lists solely in-frame clones and lacks some. Seen here are a few hundred thousand clones, around 22% observed once, and the top ten hold roughly 0.011%. Their antigens are not known. General study results and limits: TCRB CDR3s were moderately but significantly shorter in Type 1 diabetes patients in all four CD4+ subsets.

The specimen sequenced was naive CD4+ T cells from blood. These receptors were taken from a woman younger than 45 with type 1 diabetes.

This chain links TRBV7-9 with TRBJ2-2; possibly TRBD2 for D (5 bases). Per the germline V gene, CDR1 is SEHNR and CDR2 is FQNEAQ (reference sequence). V lost 6 bases, J lost 3 bases, and 14 bases lay in between. There are 15 residues in the CDR3. CDR3 sequence (DNA): TGTGCCAGCAGGCGGTCCCAGGAGGACACCGGGGAGCTGTTTTTT. It yields the protein CASRRSQEDTGELFF.

The chain combines TRBV28 with TRBJ1-2; 7 bases line up with TRBD1. The CDR3 contains 13 residues. V gave up 3 bases and J gave up 6 bases; unmatched junction bases: 4. Germline assignment: CDR1 MDHEN and CDR2 SYDVKM. The CDR3 region has the DNA TGTGCCAGCAGTTTGACAGGGAGACATGGCTACACCTTC. Protein product: CASSLTGRHGYTF.

This clone turned up a few times. This chain joins TRBV6-1 and TRBJ1-5, with D possibly matching TRBD1 (5 bases). From germline, CDR1 is MNHNS and CDR2 SASEGT. The CDR3 is 13 residues long. Trimming took off 6 bases at V and 5 bases at J, with 11 bases between the two ends. CDR3 DNA sequence: TGTGCCAGCAGGATAACAGGTGATCAGCCCCAGCATTTT. This codes for CASRITGDQPQHF.

This clone has a handful of counts. The rearrangement links TRBV30 to TRBJ2-4; D may be TRBD1 (5 bases). CDR3 size: 12 residues. CDR1 and CDR2 from the germline V gene are GTSNPN and SVGIG (reference sequence). V lost 0 bases to trimming and J lost 9 bases, with 9 bases between them. CDR3 in amino acids: CAWSVGASIQYF. CDR3 nucleotide sequence: TGTGCCTGGAGTGTAGGGGCGAGCATTCAGTACTTC.

This clone occurred a few times. The sample has other DNA sequences that encode this CDR3 too. The rearrangement uses TRBV5-1 and TRBJ2-2, with 7 bases aligning to TRBD2. The CDR3 runs to 15 residues. V lost 0 bases, J lost 5 bases, and 4 bases stayed unmatched. Germline CDR1 SGHRS, CDR2 YFSETQ. The CDR3 DNA is TGCGCCAGCAGCTTGGATCCGGGAGGAACCGGGGAGCTGTTTTTT. Translation: CASSLDPGGTGELFF.

The chain is built from TRBV10-3 and TRBJ2-1, with D unclear. Germline lookup yields CDR1 ENHRY and CDR2 SYGVKD. The V end was cut by 3 bases, the J end by 8 bases, with 11 bases between. The CDR3 spans 13 residues. The CDR3 nucleotides are TGTGCCATCAGTGATTACAGCCCCGATGAGCAGTTCTTC. This encodes CAISDYSPDEQFF.

The V and J genes are TRBV27 and TRBJ1-1, with 7 bases aligning to TRBD1. CDR3 size: 13 residues. V lost 5 bases and J lost 2; bases outside the gene matches: 2. The germline V gene has CDR1 MNHEY and CDR2 SMNVEV (reference sequence). DNA for the CDR3: TGTGCCAGCAGTCGGGACAGCAACACTGAAGCTTTCTTT. It is translated as CASSRDSNTEAFF.

This clone was recorded many times. The chain is built from TRBV7-2 and TRBJ2-2, with 9 bases matching TRBD1. The CDR3 spans 14 residues. The V and J ends lost 5 bases and 4 bases, in that order; junction bases with no gene match: 2. Germline V gene sequence: CDR1 SGHTA, CDR2 FQGNSA. CDR3: CASSAGQGTGELFF. The CDR3 DNA sequence: TGTGCCAGCAGCGCGGGACAGGGCACCGGGGAGCTGTTTTTT.

The rearrangement links TRBV9 to TRBJ1-3; TRBD1 agrees at 8 bases. Trimming at V came to 4 bases and at J to 2 bases, leaving 2 bases not matched to a gene. The CDR3 runs to 14 residues. CDR1 is SGDLS, CDR2 YYNGEE, per germline. DNA for the CDR3: TGTGCCAGCAGCCTACAGGGGGCTGGAAACACCATATATTTT. This codes for CASSLQGAGNTIYF.

This clone was seen a few times. The chain is built from TRBV30 and TRBJ2-7; no firm D call. The CDR3 is made up of 16 amino acids. CDR1 and CDR2 from the germline V gene are GTSNPN and SVGIG (reference sequence). The V and J ends lost 0 bases and 0 bases respectively, with 15 bases between them. CDR3 nucleotides: TGTGCCTGGAGTGTATCCCGGAGTCGTAGCTCCTACGAGCAGTACTTC. Its translation is CAWSVSRSRSSYEQYF.

V is TRBV7-2 and J is TRBJ1-5, with D uncertain. The CDR3 spans 14 residues. The germline gives CDR1 SGHTA, CDR2 FQGNSA. Trimming cost V 1 base and J 6 bases, with 10 bases left between them. CDR3 sequence reads: CASSLDPHGQPQHF. As DNA, the CDR3 is TGTGCCAGCAGCTTAGACCCGCACGGTCAGCCCCAGCATTTT.

V is TRBV11-2 and J is TRBJ2-5, with 11 bases matching TRBD2. From germline, CDR1 is SGHAT and CDR2 FQNNGV. V gave up 5 bases and J gave up 9 bases; unmatched junction bases: 11. The CDR3 has 15 amino acids. The CDR3 loop reads CASSTTSGSLGSQYF. CDR3 nucleotides: TGTGCCAGCAGCACCACTAGCGGGAGTCTAGGGTCCCAGTACTTC.

Only a few counts were recorded for this clone. The chain carries TRBV19 and TRBJ2-3, with 7 nucleotides matching TRBD2. The germline V gene encodes CDR1 LNHDA and CDR2 SQIVND (reference sequence). Losses at the gene ends were 7 bases for V and 1 base for J; bases not matched to a gene: 2. The CDR3 is 13 amino acids. The CDR3 here is CASIREGTDTQYF. The CDR3 nucleotides read TGTGCCAGTATCCGGGAGGGCACAGATACGCAGTATTTT. The full variable domain, in which reference TRBV19 and TRBJ2-3 provide the parts outside the CDR3, is DGGITQSPKYLFRKEGQNVTLSCEQNLNHDAMYWYRQDPGQGLRLIYYSQIVNDFQKGDIAEGYSVSREKKESFPLTVTSAQKNPTAFYLCASIREGTDTQYFGPGTRLTVL.

The table lists this clone with a few counts. The V and J genes are TRBV28 and TRBJ2-7, with 12 bases lining up with TRBD1. Trimming cost V 4 bases and J 0 bases; bases outside gene matches: 1. The CDR3 spans 15 residues. Germline assignment: CDR1 MDHEN and CDR2 SYDVKM. The CDR3 nucleotides read TGTGCCAGCAGTTGGGACAGGGGGCCCTCCTACGAGCAGTACTTC. This gives the protein CASSWDRGPSYEQYF.

The chain carries TRBV6-5 and TRBJ1-1; 7 bases are shared with TRBD1. Unmatched junction bases numbered 3, after V lost 1 base and J lost 1 base. The CDR3 contains 15 residues. The germline CDR1 and CDR2 sequences are MNHEY and SVGAGI. CDR3 residues: CASSYFGQANTEAFF. CDR3 DNA sequence: TGTGCCAGCAGTTACTTCGGACAGGCGAACACTGAAGCTTTCTTT.

The chain recombines TRBV20-1 with TRBJ2-3; the D gene is possibly TRBD2 (5 bases). CDR3 length equals 11 residues. CDR1 and CDR2 (germline): DFQATT, SNEGSKA (reference sequence). The ends were cut back, 6 bases at V and 4 bases at J, with 8 bases in the middle. The CDR3 coding sequence is TGCAGTGCCGAGGGCGCAGATACGCAGTATTTT. It codes for CSAEGADTQYF.

The genes are TRBV5-1 and TRBJ2-7; 9 bases are shared with TRBD2. Germline CDR1 and CDR2: SGHRS and YFSETQ. The trim removed 0 bases at V and 2 bases at J, leaving 3 bases unmatched. The CDR3 has 15 residues. The CDR3, as DNA: TGCGCCAGCAGCTTGGCACTAGCGGGCACCTACGAGCAGTACTTC. This translates into CASSLALAGTYEQYF.

This clone has a handful of counts. The genes are TRBV5-1 and TRBJ2-5; 7 bases map to TRBD2. Trimming removed 3 bases from V and 4 bases from J; junction bases left unmatched: 6. Germline V gives CDR1 SGHRS, CDR2 YFSETQ. The CDR3 contains 14 residues. CDR3 protein: CASSYPGGGETQYF. The CDR3 coding sequence is TGCGCCAGCAGCTACCCGGGAGGAGGAGAGACCCAGTACTTC.

This clone has just a few counts. The junction differs from germline at one of its ends, possibly a read error. This chain joins TRBV28 and TRBJ2-5; D is perhaps TRBD2 (6 bases). The CDR3 contains 12 residues. In germline, CDR1 is MDHEN, CDR2 SYDVKM. This chain's CDR3 is CASSLDAGHPDF. The CDR3 nucleotides read TGTGCCAGCAGTTTAGATGCGGGGCATCCGGACTTC. The variable domain in full, with the rest retrieved from reference TRBV28 and TRBJ2-5, is DVKVTQSSRYLVKRTGEKVFLECVQDMDHENMFWYRQDPGLGLRLIYFSYDVKMKEKGDIPEGYSVSREKKERFSLILESASTNQTSMYLCASSLDAGHPDFGPGTRLLVL.

This clone was found a few times. The chain links TRBV5-1 to TRBJ2-7; the D gene is possibly TRBD1 (5 bases). Deletions cut 6 bases from V and 0 bases from J, with 13 bases between. The CDR3 runs to 14 residues. The germline CDR1 and CDR2 sequences are SGHRS and YFSETQ. The CDR3 region has the DNA TGCGCCAGCATGGGGCAGACGAGCTCCTACGAGCAGTACTTC. It is translated as CASMGQTSSYEQYF.

The chain carries TRBV10-3 and TRBJ1-5; D possibly corresponds to TRBD1 (6 bases). The V gene lost 2 bases and the J gene lost 7 bases, with 12 bases spanning the gap. The CDR3 covers 14 residues. Germline CDR1 and CDR2: ENHRY and SYGVKD. CDR3 amino acids: CAISEVAGEQPQHF. As DNA, the CDR3 is TGTGCCATCAGTGAGGTGGCAGGGGAACAGCCCCAGCATTTT.

The chain couples TRBV18 to TRBJ1-1; D call uncertain. CDR1 is KGHSH and CDR2 is LQKENI in the germline V gene. The CDR3 spans 12 residues. V was shortened by 4 bases and J by 3 bases, with 6 bases between the two germline ends. The CDR3 coding sequence is TGTGCCAGCTCACTCAGTGACACTGAAGCTTTCTTT. This sequence encodes CASSLSDTEAFF. The whole variable domain, remainder taken from reference TRBV18 and TRBJ1-1, is NAGVMQNPRHLVRRRGQEARLRCSPMKGHSHVYWYRQLPEEGLKFMVYLQKENIIDESGMPKERFSAEFPKEGPSILRIQQVVRGDSAAYFCASSLSDTEAFFGQGTRLTVV.

In its sample, this clone was seen a few times. The DNA for the CDR3 is TGTGCCAGCAGTACCAGCGGATCCTCACTTGAGCAGTTCTTC. Its protein is CASSTSGSSLEQFF. The chain is built from TRBV9 and TRBJ2-1; TRBD2 might be the D (5 bases). Per the germline V gene, CDR1 is SGDLS and CDR2 is YYNGEE. This CDR3 contains 14 residues. V was pared by 5 bases and J by 9 bases, with 18 bases between.

The DNA of the CDR3 is TGTGCCAGTAGTCAGCGGGATCAAGAGACCCAGTACTTC. It yields the protein CASSQRDQETQYF. The chain couples TRBV19 to TRBJ2-5, with 7 bases aligning to TRBD2. The CDR3 extends over 13 amino acids. After removal of 5 bases from V and 2 bases from J, the junction contained 2 bases not matched to a gene. CDR1 and CDR2 (germline): LNHDA, SQIVND (reference sequence).

The CDR3 DNA reads TGCAGCGTTGAGGATCCGGGACTCTCCTACAATGAGCAGTTCTTC. It encodes CSVEDPGLSYNEQFF. V is TRBV29-1 and J is TRBJ2-1; tentatively, D is TRBD2 (6 bases). The CDR3 length is 15 residues. V dropped 3 bases and J dropped 0 bases, with 12 bases sitting between them. Germline V CDR1 and CDR2: SQVTM, ANQGSEA.

The rearrangement uses TRBV9 and TRBJ2-1; 10 nucleotides align to TRBD2. Germline V gene data show CDR1 as SGDLS and CDR2 as YYNGEE. The CDR3 has 15 residues. V shed 0 bases and J 7 bases; nucleotides not matched to a gene: 4. The CDR3 loop is CASSVGLAGENEQFF. The CDR3 region has the DNA TGTGCCAGCAGCGTAGGGCTAGCGGGAGAGAATGAGCAGTTCTTC.

This clone has more than one count but fewer than ten. Mismatch with germline at one junction end may stem from a read error. The V gene is TRBV7-7, the J gene TRBJ2-1, with 7 nucleotides matching TRBD2. The CDR3 is made up of 14 amino acids. Per the germline V gene, CDR1 is SSHAT and CDR2 is FNYEAQ (reference sequence). The CDR3 reads CASSLAGGNNEQFF. CDR3 sequence (DNA): TGTGCTAGCAGCTTAGCGGGCGGGAACAATGAGCAGTTCTTC.